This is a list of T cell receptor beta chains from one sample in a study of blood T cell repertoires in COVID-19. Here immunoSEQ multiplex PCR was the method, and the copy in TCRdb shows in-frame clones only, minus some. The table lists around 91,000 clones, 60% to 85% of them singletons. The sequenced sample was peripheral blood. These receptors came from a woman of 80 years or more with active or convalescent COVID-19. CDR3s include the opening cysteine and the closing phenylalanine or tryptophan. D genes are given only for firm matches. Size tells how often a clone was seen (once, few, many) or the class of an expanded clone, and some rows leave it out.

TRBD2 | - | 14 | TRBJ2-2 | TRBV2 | CASSVLAATGELFF | TGTGCCAGCAGTGTACTAGCGGCCACCGGGGAGCTGTTTTTT
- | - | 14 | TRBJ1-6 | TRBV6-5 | CASSYRAGDSPLHF | TGTGCCAGCAGTTACAGGGCAGGGGATTCACCCCTCCACTTT
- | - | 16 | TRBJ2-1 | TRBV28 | CASSLNQGGGYNEQFF | TGTGCCAGCAGTTTAAATCAGGGGGGAGGTTACAATGAGCAGTTCTTC
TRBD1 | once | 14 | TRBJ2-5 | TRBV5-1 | CASSRTGGRETQYF | TGTGCCAGCAGCCGGACAGGGGGTCGGGAGACCCAGTACTTC
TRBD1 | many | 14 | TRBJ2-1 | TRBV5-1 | CASSSQGAGNEQFF | TGCGCCAGCAGCTCACAGGGGGCGGGCAATGAGCAGTTCTTC
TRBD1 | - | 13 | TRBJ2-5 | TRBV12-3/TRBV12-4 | CASSLTGAETQYF | TGTGCCAGCAGTTTGACAGGGGCTGAGACCCAGTACTTC
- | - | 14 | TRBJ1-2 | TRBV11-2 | CASSLGVAADGYTF | TGTGCCAGCAGCTTAGGAGTCGCCGCCGATGGCTACACCTTC
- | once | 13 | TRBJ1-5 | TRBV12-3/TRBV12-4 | CASSLAPSGPQHF | TGTGCCAGCAGTTTAGCTCCCAGCGGGCCCCAGCATTTT
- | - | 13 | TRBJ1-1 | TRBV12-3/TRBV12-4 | CASIRDLGTEAFF | TGTGCCAGCATAAGGGACTTGGGGACTGAAGCTTTCTTT
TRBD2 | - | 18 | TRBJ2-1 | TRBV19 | CASSMDPSTSGFINEQFF | TGTGCCAGTAGTATGGACCCATCGACTAGCGGCTTTATCAATGAGCAGTTCTTC
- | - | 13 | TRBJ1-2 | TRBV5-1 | CASSLGQMDGYTF | TGTGCCAGCAGCTTGGGACAAATGGATGGCTACACCTTC
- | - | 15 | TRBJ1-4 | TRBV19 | CASPRGGPTNEKLFF | TGTGCCAGTCCCCGGGGGGGGCCAACTAATGAAAAACTGTTTTTT
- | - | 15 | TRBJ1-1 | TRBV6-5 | CASSYSAGAPGEAFF | TGTGCCAGCAGTTACTCCGCGGGGGCGCCCGGCGAAGCTTTCTTT
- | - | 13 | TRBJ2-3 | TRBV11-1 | CASSFPGTDTQYF | TGTGCCAGCAGCTTTCCAGGGACAGATACGCAGTATTTT
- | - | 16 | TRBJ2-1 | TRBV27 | CASSFTGTSSYNEQFF | TGTGCCAGCAGTTTTACAGGGACCAGCTCCTACAATGAGCAGTTCTTC
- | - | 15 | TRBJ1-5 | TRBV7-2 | CASSLVGRDNQPQHF | TGTGCCAGCAGCTTGGTGGGCAGGGACAATCAGCCCCAGCATTTT
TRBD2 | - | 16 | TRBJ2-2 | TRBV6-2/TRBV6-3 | CASSYSTGGGTGELFF | TGTGCCAGCAGTTACTCGACGGGAGGGGGCACCGGGGAGCTGTTTTTT
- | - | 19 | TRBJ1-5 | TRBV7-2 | CASSHLLRSVDGRYQPQHF | TGTGCCAGCAGCCATCTACTCCGATCCGTCGATGGGCGTTATCAGCCCCAGCATTTT
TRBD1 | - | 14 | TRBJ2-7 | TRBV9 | CASSVGTGGFEQYF | TGTGCCAGCAGCGTAGGGACAGGGGGATTCGAGCAGTACTTC
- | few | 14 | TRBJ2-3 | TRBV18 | CASSPRPSIDTQYF | TGTGCCAGCTCACCTCGCCCGAGTATCGATACGCAGTATTTT
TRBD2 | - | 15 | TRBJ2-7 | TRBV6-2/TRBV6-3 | CASSYGGGRAYEQYF | TGTGCCAGCAGTTACGGAGGCGGGAGGGCCTACGAGCAGTACTTC
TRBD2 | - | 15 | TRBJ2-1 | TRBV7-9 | CASSRTSGIDNEQFF | TGTGCCAGCAGCCGGACTAGCGGAATTGACAATGAGCAGTTCTTC
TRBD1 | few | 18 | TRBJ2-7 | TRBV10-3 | CAISESANPGTGDHEQYF | TGTGCCATCAGTGAGTCGGCCAATCCCGGGACAGGGGACCACGAGCAGTACTTC
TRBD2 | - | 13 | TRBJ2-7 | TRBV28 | CASWEGRRYEQYF | TGTGCCAGCTGGGAGGGCCGCAGATACGAGCAGTACTTC
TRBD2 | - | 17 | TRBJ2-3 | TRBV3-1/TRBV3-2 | CASSQPQLAGHLDTQYF | TGTGCCAGCAGCCAGCCCCAACTAGCGGGGCACCTAGATACGCAGTATTTT
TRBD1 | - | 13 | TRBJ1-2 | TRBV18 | CASSAGTGNGYTF | TGTGCCAGCTCAGCCGGGACAGGGAATGGCTACACCTTC
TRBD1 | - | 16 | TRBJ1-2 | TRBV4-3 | CASSRRTGASSYGYTF | TGCGCCAGCAGCCGCCGGACAGGGGCCAGTAGCTATGGCTACACCTTC
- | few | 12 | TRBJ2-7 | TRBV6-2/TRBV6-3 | CASSRGTYEQYF | TGTGCCAGCAGTCGGGGGACCTACGAGCAGTACTTC
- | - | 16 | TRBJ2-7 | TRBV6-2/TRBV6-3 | CASSYGPGQGQDEQYF | TGTGCCAGCAGTTACGGACCAGGGCAGGGGCAGGACGAGCAGTACTTC
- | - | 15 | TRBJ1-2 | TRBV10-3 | CAISESGGPTRGYTF | TGTGCCATCAGTGAGTCTGGGGGCCCTACAAGGGGCTACACCTTC
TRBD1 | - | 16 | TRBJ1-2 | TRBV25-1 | CASSEHPGQGLPGYTF | TGTGCCAGCAGTGAACACCCGGGACAGGGGCTCCCTGGCTACACCTTC